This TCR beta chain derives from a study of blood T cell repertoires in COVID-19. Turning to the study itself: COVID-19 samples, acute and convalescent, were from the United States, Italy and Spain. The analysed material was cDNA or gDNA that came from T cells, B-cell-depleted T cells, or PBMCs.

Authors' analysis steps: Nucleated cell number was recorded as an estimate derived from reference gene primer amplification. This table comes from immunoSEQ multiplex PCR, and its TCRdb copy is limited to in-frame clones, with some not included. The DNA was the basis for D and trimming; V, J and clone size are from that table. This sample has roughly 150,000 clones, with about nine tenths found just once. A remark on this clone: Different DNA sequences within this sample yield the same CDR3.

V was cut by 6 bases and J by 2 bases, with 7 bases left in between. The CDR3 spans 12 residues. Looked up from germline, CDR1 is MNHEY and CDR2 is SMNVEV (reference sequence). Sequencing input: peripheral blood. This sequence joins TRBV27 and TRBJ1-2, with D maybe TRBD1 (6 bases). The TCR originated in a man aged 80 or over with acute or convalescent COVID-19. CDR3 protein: CASSQGNYGYTF. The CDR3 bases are TGTGCCAGCAGCCAGGGGAACTATGGCTACACCTTC.